This entry is about one T cell receptor beta chain. The antigen is unknown. Germline V gene sequence: CDR1 SGHAT, CDR2 FQNNGV. The CDR3 is 15 residues long. J lost 4 bases, V lost 5 bases, and 3 bases had no gene match. This sample was included in a study of cytomegalovirus exposure and HLA in healthy donors. Study overall: Within an early data release were tens of millions of unique TCRs drawn from HLA-typed donors. Study-wide results and caveats: The productive fraction for most TCR beta V segments was about 90% or about 30% in an earlier analysis. Clonal expansion, a later analysis showed, was greater in HLA-associated TCR beta chains than in equally common others.

The PCR made use of 60 Vbeta and 13 Jbeta primers. Sequencing was performed with immunoSEQ multiplex PCR; in TCRdb, only in-frame clones are kept and a portion is missing. The repertoire holds 100,000 to 150,000 clones, with 83% as singletons. This receptor was obtained from a man aged 18 to 35 in good health and CMV-seropositive. Sequenced input: PBMCs. V gene TRBV11-2 combines with J gene TRBJ2-3, with 13 nucleotides matching TRBD2. The CDR3 bases are TGTGCCAGCAGCGATACTAGCGGGGGGGCAGATACGCAGTATTTT. This sequence encodes CASSDTSGGADTQYF.